Listed here are 14 T cell receptor beta chains from one sample, sequenced in a study of blood T cell repertoires in COVID-19. Sequencing was performed with immunoSEQ multiplex PCR; in TCRdb, only in-frame clones are kept and a portion is missing. Found here are about 220,000 clones, approximately 84% of them singletons; the top ten hold over 2.5%. Sequencing was performed on peripheral blood. These receptors all stem from a man aged 50-59 years who had recovered from COVID-19.

This chain connects TRBV11-2 to TRBJ1-4; D is perhaps TRBD1 (5 bases). CDR3 length: 15 residues. Per the germline V gene, CDR1 is SGHAT and CDR2 is FQNNGV. Trimming left V 1 base short and J 8 bases short, with 14 bases between. In nucleotides, the CDR3 is TGTGCCAGCAGCTTAGGCGCCTATCAGGGAGAAAAACTGTTTTTT. It specifies CASSLGAYQGEKLFF.

The chain uses TRBV5-1 and TRBJ2-2; 7 bases map to TRBD1. V dropped 0 bases and J dropped 0; count of bases not matched to a gene: 11. Germline CDR1 and CDR2: SGHRS and YFSETQ. The CDR3 consists of 19 residues. The chain's CDR3 is CASSLGLTPGQPNTGELFF. The CDR3 nucleotides are TGCGCCAGCAGCTTGGGGCTGACTCCGGGACAGCCGAACACCGGGGAGCTGTTTTTT.

This sequence joins TRBV5-1 and TRBJ1-1; 7 positions match TRBD1. The CDR3 runs to 15 residues. V lost 3 bases to trimming and J lost 0 bases; unmatched junction nucleotides: 5. Germline CDR1 and CDR2: SGHRS and YFSETQ. The CDR3 DNA is TGCGCCAGCAGCTGGGGGACAGAAATGAACACTGAAGCTTTCTTT. It translates to CASSWGTEMNTEAFF.

The rearrangement links TRBV6-5 to TRBJ1-5, with 9 bases that match TRBD1. Germline trimming cut 7 bases from V and 7 bases from J; bases unmatched to any gene: 11. CDR3 size: 15 residues. CDR1 and CDR2 (germline): MNHEY, SVGAGI. The chain's CDR3 is CASTLGTGRKQPQHF. In DNA, the CDR3 is TGTGCCAGCACCCTTGGGACAGGGCGGAAACAGCCCCAGCATTTT.

This clone was counted only a few times. The chain employs TRBV10-2 and TRBJ2-7, with a tentative D call TRBD1 (5 bases). CDR3 length equals 14 residues. Germline loops: CDR1 WSHSY, CDR2 SAAADI. V was shortened by 8 bases and J by 3 bases, with 17 bases between the two germline ends. The CDR3, as DNA: TGCGCCAGCCTTGGACCTTCAGGGCGCTACGAGCAGTACTTC. It translates to CASLGPSGRYEQYF.

This chain connects TRBV4-2 to TRBJ2-3; the match to TRBD2 covers 10 bases. V lost 7 bases, J lost 1 base, and 8 bases stayed unmatched. The CDR3 loop spans 16 amino acids. Germline-derived CDR1 and CDR2 are LGHNA and YNFKEQ. DNA of the CDR3: TGTGCCAGCACGGTCGCCCTAGCGGGAGGCACAGATACGCAGTATTTT. It yields the protein CASTVALAGGTDTQYF.

Points on this clone: The identical CDR3 is also encoded by other nucleotide sequences in the sample. V is TRBV7-9 and J is TRBJ1-1, with 9 bases lining up with TRBD1. The CDR3 is made up of 17 amino acids. The V segment lost 1 base and the J segment 0 bases; nucleotides outside the gene matches: 6. Germline-derived CDR1 and CDR2 are SEHNR and FQNEAQ (reference sequence). CDR3 residues: CASSLVGTGRMNTEAFF. The CDR3 DNA is TGTGCCAGCAGCTTAGTCGGGACAGGGCGAATGAACACTGAAGCTTTCTTT.

The rearrangement uses TRBV10-1 and TRBJ2-7, with 7 nucleotides matching TRBD2. CDR3 size: 15 residues. CDR1 and CDR2 from the germline V gene are WNHNN and SYGVQD (reference sequence). V lost 5 bases and J lost 6; bases outside the gene matches: 13. The CDR3 reads CASSPSGREYGEQYF. The CDR3 DNA reads TGCGCCAGCAGTCCATCGGGGCGGGAGTATGGCGAGCAGTACTTC.

The genes are TRBV6-5 and TRBJ2-1; possible D gene TRBD1, 6 bases. Trimming shortened V by 3 bases and J by 2 bases, and 11 bases separated the two germline ends. The germline V gene encodes CDR1 MNHEY and CDR2 SVGAGI. The CDR3 length is 15 residues. CDR3 in amino acids: CASSYGRGTYNEQFF. CDR3 nucleotide sequence: TGTGCCAGCAGTTATGGCAGGGGCACCTACAATGAGCAGTTCTTC.

J is TRBJ2-5 and V is TRBV5-1; 7 bases line up with TRBD1. V trimming: 2 bases; J trimming: 3 bases; junction bases outside the gene matches: 1. Germline CDR1 and CDR2: SGHRS and YFSETQ. The CDR3 extends over 13 amino acids. DNA for the CDR3: TGCGCCAGCAGCTTCGGGACAGAAGAGACCCAGTACTTC. The encoded protein is CASSFGTEETQYF.

This rearrangement joins TRBV3-1 (or the pseudogene TRBV3-2) to TRBJ2-3; 11 bases agree with TRBD1. V was clipped by 4 bases and J by 3 bases; unmatched bases: 3. This CDR3 spans 15 amino acids. The germline V gene has CDR1 LGHDT and CDR2 YNNKEL (reference sequence). This chain's CDR3 is CASSLRDRGTDTQYF. CDR3 nucleotide sequence: TGTGCCAGCAGCCTCCGGGACAGGGGGACAGATACGCAGTATTTT.

This chain's CDR3 is CASSPQQGAYGYTF. CDR3 nucleotides: TGTGCCAGCAGCCCACAACAGGGGGCTTATGGCTACACCTTC. The V and J genes are TRBV7-2 and TRBJ1-2; 9 positions match TRBD1. This CDR3 is built from 14 residues. Germline trimming cut 5 bases from V and 5 bases from J; bases unmatched to any gene: 6. Germline V gene sequence: CDR1 SGHTA, CDR2 FQGNSA.

DNA of the CDR3: TGTGCCAGCAGCCCCGGGACAGGGGCAAGTGAAAAACTGTTTTTT. Amino acid sequence: CASSPGTGASEKLFF. The chain carries TRBV7-9 and TRBJ1-4; 10 nucleotides line up with TRBD1. CDR3 length: 15 residues. The ends lost 5 bases at V and 7 bases at J; junction bases unmatched: 7. The germline CDR1 and CDR2 sequences are SEHNR and FQNEAQ (reference sequence). Supplemented by reference TRBV7-9 and TRBJ1-4, the full variable domain reads DTGVSQNPRHKITKRGQNVTFRCDPISEHNRLYWYRQTLGQGPEFLTYFQNEAQLEKSRLLSDRFSAERPKGSFSTLEIQRTEQGDSAMYLCASSPGTGASEKLFFGSGTQLSVL.

V and J are TRBV5-6 and TRBJ1-3, with TRBD1 as a possible D gene (5 bases). In germline, CDR1 is SGHDT, CDR2 YYEEEE. The V gene lost 2 bases and the J gene lost 0 bases, with 6 bases spanning the gap. The CDR3 loop spans 14 amino acids. CDR3 DNA: TGTGCCAGCAGCTTCGGGGGCTCTGGAAACACCATATATTTT. It codes for CASSFGGSGNTIYF.